This TCR beta chain was retrieved from a study of blood T cell repertoires in COVID-19. Here immunoSEQ multiplex PCR was the method, and the copy in TCRdb shows in-frame clones only, minus some. This sample yields tens of thousands of clones, of which 75% to 95% are seen a single time; approximately 6% belongs to the top ten. Sample: peripheral blood. This clonotype originated in a woman of 80 years or more with acute or convalescent COVID-19.

CDR3 nucleotide sequence: TGTGCCAGCAGTGCCCCGGGGAGCGGGGGGGCAGGCGATGAGCAGTTCTTC. It encodes CASSAPGSGGAGDEQFF. This chain joins TRBV2 and TRBJ2-1; 10 bases are shared with TRBD2. The germline V gene has CDR1 SNHLY and CDR2 FYNNEI. CDR3 size: 17 residues. J gave up 8 bases and V 4 bases, and 14 bases lay outside the gene matches. Based on the CDR3 plus reference TRBV2 and TRBJ2-1, the full variable domain is EPEVTQTPSHQVTQMGQEVILRCVPISNHLYFYWYRQILGQKVEFLVSFYNNEISEKSEIFDDQFSVERPDGSNFTLKIRSTKLEDSAMYFCASSAPGSGGAGDEQFFGPGTRLTVL.